These 10 T cell receptor beta chains were sequenced from one sample in a study of T cell changes during pregnancy in multiple sclerosis. Measured with immunoSEQ multiplex PCR; TCRdb has only the in-frame clones, and not every one. The sample holds around 80,000 clones, around 90% seen once. Sequenced material: peripheral blood, taken before pregnancy. These receptors were obtained from a female donor with multiple sclerosis, enrolled in a pregnancy study.

The V gene is TRBV19, the J gene TRBJ2-7, with TRBD2 identical over 8 bases. This CDR3 contains 16 residues. J was trimmed by 3 bases and V by 0 bases; bases with no gene match: 7. CDR1 and CDR2 from the germline V gene are LNHDA and SQIVND (reference sequence). The CDR3 here is CASSIDILGGGYEQYF. The CDR3 coding sequence is TGTGCCAGTAGTATAGATATACTCGGGGGGGGCTACGAGCAGTACTTC.

The V call is TRBV5-6, the J call TRBJ2-7, with a possible D match to TRBD2 (5 bases). V lost 0 bases to trimming and J lost 5 bases, with 12 bases between them. The CDR3 totals 14 residues. From germline, CDR1 is SGHDT and CDR2 YYEEEE. Here the CDR3 reads CASSLGLAVNEQYF. The CDR3 nucleotides are TGTGCCAGCAGCTTGGGGCTAGCCGTCAACGAGCAGTACTTC.

This clone was counted between two and nine times. The rearrangement uses TRBV4-1 and TRBJ1-2; 7 positions agree with TRBD1. J gave up 8 bases and V 0 bases, and 9 bases lay outside the gene matches. There are 15 residues in the CDR3. CDR1 and CDR2 from the germline V gene are MGHRA and YSYEKL. This chain's CDR3 is CASSQDDRAIHGYTF. CDR3 nucleotide sequence: TGCGCCAGCAGCCAAGATGACAGGGCGATCCACGGCTACACCTTC.

This chain links TRBV7-6 with TRBJ1-3; 9 bases match TRBD1. The germline V gene encodes CDR1 SGHVS and CDR2 FNYEAQ. The length of the CDR3 is 15 residues. Unmatched junction bases numbered 5, after V lost 4 bases and J lost 4 bases. The CDR3, as DNA: TGTGCCAGCAGCTCCGCAGGACAGGGGGGAAACACCATATATTTT. Translation gives CASSSAGQGGNTIYF.

As DNA, the CDR3 is TGTGCCAGCAGCTGGGGGGGTAAGGGCGGGGAGCTGTTTTTT. Its translation is CASSWGGKGGELFF. This chain connects TRBV27 to TRBJ2-2, with TRBD2 identical over 7 bases. J lost 7 bases, V lost 6 bases, and 8 bases had no gene match. Germline values: CDR1 MNHEY, CDR2 SMNVEV (reference sequence). The CDR3 has 14 residues.

The chain carries TRBV4-1 and TRBJ1-6, with a possible D match to TRBD1 (5 bases). V was shortened by 6 bases and J by 10 bases, with 13 bases between the two germline ends. This CDR3 is 13 amino acids long. The germline V gene has CDR1 MGHRA and CDR2 YSYEKL. The CDR3 region is CASSLDSRSPLHF. CDR3 nucleotides: TGCGCCAGCAGTCTCGACAGCAGATCACCCCTCCACTTT.

The chain is built from TRBV4-1 and TRBJ1-2, with TRBD1 matching over 8 bases. Trimming at V came to 0 bases and at J to 3 bases, leaving 6 bases not matched to a gene. The CDR3 contains 16 residues. Germline assignment: CDR1 MGHRA and CDR2 YSYEKL. The CDR3 loop is CASSQETQGAYYGYTF. CDR3 bases: TGCGCCAGCAGCCAAGAAACCCAGGGGGCGTACTATGGCTACACCTTC.

The V gene is TRBV6-6, the J gene TRBJ1-5; tentative D call: TRBD1 (6 bases). The CDR3 is made up of 13 amino acids. Germline CDR1 and CDR2: MNHNY and SVGAGI (reference sequence). Trimming shortened V by 6 bases and J by 5 bases, and 11 bases separated the two germline ends. CDR3 nucleotide sequence: TGTGCCAGCAGCCTACAGGGTTATCAGCCCCAGCATTTT. Protein sequence: CASSLQGYQPQHF.

V is TRBV6-5 and J is TRBJ2-7; TRBD1 is a possible D gene (5 bases). This CDR3 has 16 residues. With 4 bases removed from V and 3 bases from J, the gap between germline ends came to 19 bases. The germline gives CDR1 MNHEY, CDR2 SVGAGI. CDR3 protein: CASSSPQGLFRYEQYF. In DNA form, the CDR3 reads TGTGCCAGCAGTTCCCCGCAGGGTTTGTTTCGCTACGAGCAGTACTTC.

The chain is built from TRBV29-1 and TRBJ2-5; 7 positions match TRBD2. Germline loops: CDR1 SQVTM, CDR2 ANQGSEA. CDR3 size: 13 residues. V dropped 7 bases and J dropped 2; count of bases not matched to a gene: 7. CDR3 region: CSASTSVQETQYF. The CDR3 region has the DNA TGCAGCGCGTCTACTAGCGTTCAAGAGACCCAGTACTTC.